The clone carrying this T cell receptor beta chain has only a few counts. Its antigen is undetermined. These data originate in a study of beta chain features in type 1 diabetes. Study-wide results and limits: TCRB repertoires of naive, central memory and Treg cells appeared more similar among patients than among healthy donors. Shortening that was moderate but significant affected the TCRB CDR3s of Type 1 diabetes patients in all four CD4+ subsets.

The investigators reverse transcribed all of the isolated RNA, so they sequenced expressed TCRB transcripts. TCRdb's copy holds only in-frame clones and misses some; the assay was immunoSEQ multiplex PCR. This sample has more than 300,000 clones, with about a tenth found just once. The CDR3 loop spans 16 amino acids. Germline CDR1 reads ENHRY; CDR2 reads SYGVKD. Trimming shortened V by 5 bases and J by 0 bases, and 13 bases separated the two germline ends. Material for sequencing was central memory CD4+ T cells from blood. This rearrangement joins TRBV10-3 to TRBJ2-2, with a weak D call TRBD2 (5 bases). This TCR derives from a young man with type 1 diabetes. For the CDR3, the DNA is TGTGCCATCAGTTCGTCGGGGAGTACGAACACCGGGGAGCTGTTTTTT. Its protein product is CAISSSGSTNTGELFF.